One T cell receptor (beta chain) is described in this entry. Antigen unknown. This record comes from a study of long-term antiretroviral therapy in people with HIV. General study results and limits: Relative to control repertoires, HIV repertoires exhibited narrower CDR3 length ranges. On ART adherence, viral resistance or therapy changes, no data were available. Across all time points, the repertoire was dominated by clones that expanded before ART. Post-ART, diversity grew, though it stayed under transplant donor control levels.

Running of the v3.0 immunoSEQ assay took place at survey level. The table came from immunoSEQ multiplex PCR; TCRdb's copy has only in-frame clones and leaves some out. The data contain about 37,000 clones, under 85% of them singletons. Germline V gives CDR1 SGHNT, CDR2 YYREEE (reference sequence). This CDR3 has 11 amino acids. Trimming removed 1 base at V and 7 bases at J, with 3 bases between. Sequencing used unsorted PBMCs, obtained 1 year after starting antiretroviral therapy. The receptor was isolated from a man younger than 35 with HIV. V usage is TRBV5-4 and J usage is TRBJ2-1; no reliable D call. The CDR3 coding sequence is TGTGCCAGCAGCTTGTTTAATGAGCAGTTCTTC. Its protein is CASSLFNEQFF.